A selection of T cell receptor beta chains follows, all from one sample in a study of identical twins. One entry per CDR3 protein results from TCRdb running MiXCR on the 5' RACE reads. The top ten clones hold roughly 12% of a sample with 400,000 to 500,000 distinct CDR3 sequences, approximately 17% of them seen once. Sequencing was carried out using naive T cells sorted from blood. These receptors were obtained from a man aged 50 or older in good health. Each CDR3 is given with its conserved first and last residue. D genes are given only for firm matches. The size of a clone is reported for some rows only, either as once, few or many, or as a class for expanded clones.

length	V	J	size	D	DNA	CDR3
14	TRBV18	TRBJ2-7	NA	NA	TGTGCCAGCTCACCACCGGAACCCAGCTACGAGCAGTACTTC	CASSPPEPSYEQYF
12	TRBV20-1	TRBJ2-2	NA	TRBD1	TGCAGTGCAACACAGGGGGCCGGGGAGCTGTTTTTT	CSATQGAGELFF
13	TRBV5-1	TRBJ2-7	NA	TRBD1	TGCGCCAGCAGCGGGGGACAGGGCTACGAGCAGTACTTC	CASSGGQGYEQYF
15	TRBV5-1	TRBJ1-1	many	NA	TGCGCCAGCAGCTTGGAGGCAGGGGCCATCACTGAAGCTTTCTTT	CASSLEAGAITEAFF
17	TRBV5-4	TRBJ2-7	NA	NA	TGTGCCAGCAGCTTGCTCTTGGGGGCAGGTGGGGTCTACGAGCAGTACTTC	CASSLLLGAGGVYEQYF
15	TRBV4-1	TRBJ1-4	NA	NA	TGCGCCAGCAGCCAAGTGTCCGGGGAAAATGAAAAACTGTTTTTT	CASSQVSGENEKLFF
14	TRBV29-1	TRBJ2-4	once	TRBD1	TGCAGCGTTGAAGACAGGGGGATCAAAAACATTCAGTACTTC	CSVEDRGIKNIQYF
15	TRBV6-5	TRBJ1-1	many	NA	TGTGCCAGCAGGACCGGGACGTCTATGAACACTGAAGCTTTCTTT	CASRTGTSMNTEAFF
13	TRBV6-1	TRBJ2-1	NA	TRBD1	TGTGCCGTTTGGGACAGGGTTTTCGATGAGCAGTTCTTC	CAVWDRVFDEQFF
14	TRBV18	TRBJ2-7	many	NA	TGTGCCAGCTCAGGGGCAGGGTCCTCCTACGAGCAGTACTTC	CASSGAGSSYEQYF
14	TRBV6-1	TRBJ2-2	NA	NA	TGTGCCAGCAGTGAATATCCGGGGTCCGGGGAGCTGTTTTTT	CASSEYPGSGELFF
14	TRBV7-9	TRBJ2-2	few	NA	TGTGCCAGCAGCTTAGTTGGGGTAGCCGGGGAGCTGTTTTTT	CASSLVGVAGELFF
14	TRBV5-1	TRBJ2-1	NA	NA	TGCGCCAGCAGCTTGATGCTAGTAGGCAATGAGCAGTTCTTC	CASSLMLVGNEQFF
15	TRBV4-3	TRBJ1-2	few	NA	TGCGCCAGCAGCCAAGTTACAGCAGGGAACTATGGCTACACCTTC	CASSQVTAGNYGYTF
13	TRBV5-1	TRBJ2-7	many	NA	TGTGCCAGCAGCTTGGACGGGTCCTACGAGCAGTACTTC	CASSLDGSYEQYF
14	TRBV5-1	TRBJ2-3	few	NA	TGCGCCAGCAGCTCACACGGGACGCCGGATACGCAGTATTTT	CASSSHGTPDTQYF
14	TRBV18	TRBJ2-1	NA	NA	TGTGCCAGCTCACCGGCTAGTCGGGGCAATGAGCAGTTCTTC	CASSPASRGNEQFF
15	TRBV5-1	TRBJ2-1	many	NA	TGCGCCAGCAGCTTGTTATCGATAGGGGCCAATGAGCAGTTCTTC	CASSLLSIGANEQFF
13	TRBV7-6	TRBJ2-2	NA	NA	TGTGCCAGCAGTAGGTTCGACACCGGGGAGCTGTTTTTT	CASSRFDTGELFF
14	TRBV9	TRBJ2-3	NA	NA	TGTGCCAGCAGCGTAGTAGGGCTAGGAAGCGTGCAGTATTTT	CASSVVGLGSVQYF
13	TRBV5-1	TRBJ2-5	NA	NA	TGCGCCAGCAGCTTCACAGCACCGGAGACCCAGTACTTC	CASSFTAPETQYF
13	TRBV5-1	TRBJ2-2	NA	TRBD2	TGCGCCAGCTCGGGACTAGAGATCGGGGAGCTGTTTTTT	CASSGLEIGELFF
17	TRBV9	TRBJ2-3	NA	TRBD2	TGTGCCAGCAGCGTATCTAGCGGGGGGGCCGGAGAGGATACGCAGTATTTT	CASSVSSGGAGEDTQYF
15	TRBV12-3/TRBV12-4	TRBJ1-5	NA	TRBD1	TGTGCCAGCAGTCCTGGACAGGCGAGCAATCAGCCCCAGCATTTT	CASSPGQASNQPQHF
16	TRBV10-3	TRBJ2-5	few	TRBD2	TGTGCCATCAGTGAGCCGGCGGGGGACTACCAAGAGACCCAGTACTTC	CAISEPAGDYQETQYF
13	TRBV4-3	TRBJ2-5	many	TRBD2	TGCGCCAGCGGAAGACTAGCGGGAGAGACCCAGTACTTC	CASGRLAGETQYF
15	TRBV9	TRBJ2-7	few	TRBD1	TGTGCCAGCAGCGGTATACAGGGGGATTTCCACGCGCAGTACTTC	CASSGIQGDFHAQYF
20	TRBV12-3/TRBV12-4	TRBJ1-5	few	TRBD1	TGTGCCAGCAGTTTGGGGCAGGGACAGGGGTGGTTGAAAGGCAATCAGCCCCAGCATTTT	CASSLGQGQGWLKGNQPQHF
16	TRBV6-5	TRBJ1-5	NA	TRBD1	TGTGCCAGCAGTTTTCCCGGGACAGGGGGCACTCAGCCCCAGCATTTT	CASSFPGTGGTQPQHF
14	TRBV6-2/TRBV6-3	TRBJ2-1	many	NA	TGTGCCATTAGGGGGGGGGACTCCTACAATGAGCAGTTCTTC	CAIRGGDSYNEQFF
12	TRBV20-1	TRBJ2-5	few	NA	TGCAGTGTCCCACACGGGGCGGAGACCCAGTACTTC	CSVPHGAETQYF
14	TRBV7-9	TRBJ1-2	NA	NA	TGTGCCAGCAGCTTAGAGGTTGGACTCTATGGCTACACCTTC	CASSLEVGLYGYTF
13	TRBV28	TRBJ1-5	few	NA	TGTGCCAGCAGTTTTGACAGCAATCAGCCCCAGCATTTT	CASSFDSNQPQHF
18	TRBV27	TRBJ2-1	NA	TRBD2	TGTGCCAGCAGTTTGGCTCTAGCGGGAGGGCCCTCCTACAATGAGCAGTTCTTC	CASSLALAGGPSYNEQFF
15	TRBV9	TRBJ1-1	NA	NA	TGTGCCAGCAGCGTAGGTCTGGAGTTGAACACTGAAGCTTTCTTT	CASSVGLELNTEAFF
13	TRBV29-1	TRBJ2-3	NA	NA	TGCAGCGTTGACGAGATAGCTATCGATACGCAGTATTTT	CSVDEIAIDTQYF
11	TRBV29-1	TRBJ2-3	many	NA	TGCAGCGTTCTAGGTACAGATACGCAGTATTTT	CSVLGTDTQYF
14	TRBV20-1	TRBJ2-3	NA	TRBD2	TGCAGTGCCGAGCGGGGGGTTGACGCAGATACGCAGTATTTT	CSAERGVDADTQYF
17	TRBV27	TRBJ2-6	NA	NA	TGTGCCAGCAGTCCGCGGCCCTTCATGGCTGGGGCCAACGTCCTGACTTTC	CASSPRPFMAGANVLTF
18	TRBV15	TRBJ2-6	NA	TRBD1	TGTGCCACCAGCAGAGACAGGGGGCGGTTTTCGGGGGCCAACGTCCTGACTTTC	CATSRDRGRFSGANVLTF
15	TRBV2	TRBJ1-1	few	NA	TGTGCCAGCAGTGATTCCAGGGCGGCGGGCACTGAAGCTTTCTTT	CASSDSRAAGTEAFF
14	TRBV6-2/TRBV6-3	TRBJ2-3	NA	NA	TGTGCCAGCAGTTGGAGGACAACTACAGATACGCAGTATTTT	CASSWRTTTDTQYF
14	TRBV12-3/TRBV12-4	TRBJ1-2	many	TRBD1	TGTGCCAGCAGTTTAGGGACAGGGGGCCTTGGCTACACCTTC	CASSLGTGGLGYTF
15	TRBV9	TRBJ2-7	few	TRBD1	TGTGCCAGCAGCGTAGCTGGGACAGGGGGCGCCGAGCAGTACTTC	CASSVAGTGGAEQYF
14	TRBV6-2/TRBV6-3	TRBJ2-1	NA	NA	TGTGCCAGCAGTTTACCCCAGAGGAACAATGAGCAGTTCTTC	CASSLPQRNNEQFF